Sequencing of this TCR beta chain was carried out in a study of blood T cell repertoires in COVID-19. Study context: Samples came from the United States, Italy and Spain, spanning acute and convalescent COVID-19. Sample material is recorded as cDNA or gDNA derived from T cells, B-cell-depleted T cells, or PBMCs.

The CDR3 totals 15 residues. The V gene's germline CDR1 is SSHAT and CDR2 FNYEAQ (reference sequence). V lost 1 base and J lost 1, with 10 bases in between. This clone was seen many times. In the authors' workflow: Using reference gene primer amplification, nucleated cell counts were estimated. Some clones are missing from TCRdb's copy, which holds only in-frame ones; the method was immunoSEQ multiplex PCR. That table is the source of V, J and clone size, and D and trimming were worked out from the DNA. The sample yields a few hundred thousand clones, more than 70% seen once. This chain connects TRBV7-7 to TRBJ2-5; D might be TRBD2 (6 bases). The sequence derives from an elderly woman with acute or convalescent COVID-19. What was sequenced was peripheral blood. The DNA of the CDR3 is TGTGCCAGCAGCTTAGGGGGGACTGGCCAAGAGACCCAGTACTTC. The encoded protein is CASSLGGTGQETQYF.